Sequencing of this TCR beta chain was carried out in a study of blood T cell repertoires in COVID-19. Study at large: T cells, B-cell-depleted T cells, or PBMCs provided the cDNA or gDNA that served as material.

As processed by the authors: Scientists estimated how many nucleated cells there were by amplifying reference gene primers. Measured with immunoSEQ multiplex PCR; TCRdb has only the in-frame clones, and not every one. The D gene and trimming were derived from the DNA, and the V and J assignments and clone size from that table. The table lists under 200,000 clones, 82% of them singletons. Assignment of participants to cohorts was predicated upon participant-reported clinical history. Each recovered donor of Cohort 3 presented with two negative PCRs, clearance, or symptom resolution. The CDR3 is 16 residues long. The germline CDR1 and CDR2 sequences are SGHRS and YFSETQ. V shed 3 bases and J 1 base; nucleotides not matched to a gene: 6.

This TCR came from a man in his forties or fifties who had recovered from COVID-19. Sequenced material: PBMCs or T cells enriched from blood (not recorded which). This chain joins TRBV5-1 and TRBJ2-3; 9 bases are shared with TRBD1. The CDR3 DNA follows: TGCGCCAGCAGCTCCGGACAGGGGTCGGGCACAGATACGCAGTATTTT. Protein sequence: CASSSGQGSGTDTQYF.